This T cell receptor (beta chain) appears in the sequencing data of a study of T cell responses to AZD1222 COVID-19 vaccine. General study findings and limits: Repertoires in all cases were sampled only once the peak T cell response had passed.

This clone was detected once. Its target is unknown. Generated by immunoSEQ multiplex PCR, the TCRdb table keeps only in-frame clones and is missing some. The sample has 150,000 to 200,000 clones, 75% to 90% seen once. CDR1 is SGHAT and CDR2 is FQNNGV in the germline V gene. Trimming removed 7 bases at V and 5 bases at J, with 14 bases between. CDR3 length equals 13 residues. The sequence was obtained from an adult in good health. The source was peripheral blood, collected on day 0 of MenACWY control vaccination. The chain carries TRBV11-2 and TRBJ2-5; the D gene is possibly TRBD2 (5 bases). This chain's CDR3 is CASTSPGVETQYF. The CDR3 DNA reads TGTGCCAGCACTTCTCCCGGGGTGGAGACCCAGTACTTC.